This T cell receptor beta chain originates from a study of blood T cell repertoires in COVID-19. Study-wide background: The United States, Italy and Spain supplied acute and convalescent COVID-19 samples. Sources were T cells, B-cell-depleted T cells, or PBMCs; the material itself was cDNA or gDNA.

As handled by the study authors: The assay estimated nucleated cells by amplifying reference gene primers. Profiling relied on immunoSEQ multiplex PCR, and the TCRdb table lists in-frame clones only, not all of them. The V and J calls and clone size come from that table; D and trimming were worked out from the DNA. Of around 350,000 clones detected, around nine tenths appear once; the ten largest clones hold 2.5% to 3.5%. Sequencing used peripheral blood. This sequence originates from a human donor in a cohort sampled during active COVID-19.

The CDR3 sequence: CASSVGTGGLDTQYF. The CDR3 DNA sequence: TGTGCCAGCAGTGTGGGGACAGGGGGATTAGATACGCAGTATTTT. V and J are TRBV2 and TRBJ2-3, with TRBD1 matching 11 bases. Looked up from germline, CDR1 is SNHLY and CDR2 is FYNNEI. This CDR3 is built from 15 residues. V gave up 4 bases and J gave up 5 bases; unmatched junction bases: 5.